This T cell receptor beta chain is drawn from a study of T-cell memory formation after mild COVID-19. Turning to the study itself: TCR clusters were mostly confined to one donor each. Study outcomes and limitations: Clones contracting day 15 to 85 were balanced CD4/CD8; later expanders leaned CD4+. Some responding clones appeared in pre-infection memory, suggesting cross-reactive memory joined.

Each CDR3 protein gets one entry after TCRdb re-called the 5' RACE reads with MiXCR. Here the sample spans around 250,000 distinct CDR3 sequences, 15% being singletons. V lost 7 bases to trimming and J lost 2 bases, with 17 bases between them. Per the germline V gene, CDR1 is SGHTA and CDR2 is FQGTGA. The CDR3 is 16 amino acids. Details on this clonotype: The antigen remains unidentified.

Sequenced sample: PBMCs or a T cell subset sorted from them (not recorded which). The chain is built from TRBV7-3 and TRBJ2-2, with a tentative D call TRBD2 (5 bases). The TCR comes from an adult woman who had mild COVID-19 (a few samples of this study predate the infection). Cell type and time point are not known. The CDR3: CASNSGLRENTGELFF. The DNA of the CDR3 is TGTGCCAGCAACTCCGGACTCAGAGAAAACACCGGGGAGCTGTTTTTT.